Each of the 3 T cell receptor beta chains below was sequenced from the same sample in a study of T-cell reconstitution after alpha-beta-depleted transplantation in children. A library of TCRbeta sequences, prepared with unique molecular identifiers, was generated. TCRdb reanalysed the PCR reads using MiXCR and keeps one entry per CDR3 protein. The table shows about 300,000 distinct CDR3 sequences, with around a tenth occurring only once. This specimen consisted of PBMCs, obtained before TCRalphabeta/CD19-depleted stem cell transplant. The receptors derive from a boy in the first two years of life with acute myeloid leukemia, due to receive a stem cell transplant.

This clonotype was seen repeatedly, ten times or more. The CDR3 bases are TGCAGTGCTAGGACAGGGGAGGGGAGCAATCAGCCCCAGCATTTT. Protein product: CSARTGEGSNQPQHF. V is TRBV20-1 and J is TRBJ1-5, with 8 bases fitting TRBD1. The CDR3 is 15 residues long. The V segment lost 3 bases and the J segment 1 base; nucleotides outside the gene matches: 5. CDR1 is DFQATT, CDR2 SNEGSKA, per germline (reference sequence).

The chain combines TRBV7-9 with TRBJ2-1, with 10 bases lining up with TRBD2. The CDR3 is made up of 17 amino acids. Looked up from germline, CDR1 is SEHNR and CDR2 is FQNEAQ (reference sequence). The V and J ends lost 5 bases and 3 bases, in that order; junction bases with no gene match: 10. The chain's CDR3 is CASSRLYGTSVYNEQFF. The CDR3 region has the DNA TGTGCCAGCAGCCGACTCTACGGGACTAGCGTCTACAATGAGCAGTTCTTC.

Details on this clonotype: It may be a read error: a sequence one base away is much more abundant. The V gene is TRBV29-1, the J gene TRBJ2-7, with D possibly called TRBD1 or TRBD2 (5 bases each). Between the trimmed V and J ends, which lost 3 bases and 1 base, there was a span of 13 bases. CDR3 length: 14 residues. Germline V gene sequence: CDR1 SQVTM, CDR2 ANQGSEA. The CDR3 nucleotides read TGCAGCGTTGAGAGGGAGAAGGGGTCCTACGAGCAGTACTTC. This sequence encodes CSVEREKGSYEQYF.